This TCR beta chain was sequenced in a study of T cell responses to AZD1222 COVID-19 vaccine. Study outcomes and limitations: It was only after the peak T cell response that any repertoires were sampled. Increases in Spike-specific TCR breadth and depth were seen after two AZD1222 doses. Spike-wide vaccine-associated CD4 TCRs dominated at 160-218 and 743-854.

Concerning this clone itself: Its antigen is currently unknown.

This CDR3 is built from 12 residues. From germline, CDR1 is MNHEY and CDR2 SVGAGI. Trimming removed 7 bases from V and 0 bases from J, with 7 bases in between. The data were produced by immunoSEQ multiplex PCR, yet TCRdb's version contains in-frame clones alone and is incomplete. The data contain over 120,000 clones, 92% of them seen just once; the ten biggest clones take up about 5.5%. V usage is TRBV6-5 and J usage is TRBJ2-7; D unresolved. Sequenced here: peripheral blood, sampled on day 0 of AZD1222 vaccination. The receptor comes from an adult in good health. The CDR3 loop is CASIATSYEQYF. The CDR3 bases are TGTGCCAGCATTGCTACCTCCTACGAGCAGTACTTC.